Following are 27 T cell receptor beta chains from one sample sequenced in a study of T-cell memory formation after mild COVID-19. MiXCR was run by TCRdb on the 5' RACE reads, yielding one entry per CDR3 protein. The sample consists of approximately 250,000 distinct CDR3 sequences, about a sixth of them appearing once. Material: PBMCs or a T cell subset sorted from them (not recorded which). These receptors were taken from a man aged 18 to 30 who had mild COVID-19 (a few samples of this study predate the infection). Cell type and time point are not known.

The sample holds a few counts of this clonotype. The gene calls are TRBV12-5 and TRBJ2-2; 7 bases agree with TRBD1. J gave up 6 bases and V 6 bases, and 7 bases lay outside the gene matches. The CDR3 extends over 14 amino acids. Germline-derived CDR1 and CDR2 are LGHNT and FRNRAP. CDR3 protein: CASGLIQGAGELFF. The CDR3 coding sequence is TGTGCTAGTGGCCTGATCCAGGGGGCCGGGGAGCTGTTTTTT.

This rearrangement joins TRBV4-1 to TRBJ2-7, with 15 bases fitting TRBD2. This CDR3 comprises 16 residues. CDR1 is MGHRA and CDR2 is YSYEKL in the germline V gene. The junction had 4 bases not matched to a gene; V was cut back by 3 bases and J by 4 bases. The CDR3 region has the DNA TGCGCCAGCAGCCACCGGACTAGCGGGGGGGCTTACGAGCAGTACTTC. Encoded protein: CASSHRTSGGAYEQYF.

The gene calls are TRBV20-1 and TRBJ2-7; no clear D gene. V gave up 3 bases and J gave up 3 bases, with 12 bases separating them. Germline CDR1 is DFQATT and CDR2 is SNEGSKA (reference sequence). The CDR3 is 13 amino acids. CDR3 amino acids: CSARSQINYEQYF. Here the CDR3 DNA reads TGCAGTGCTAGGTCACAGATAAACTACGAGCAGTACTTC.

This clonotype came up a few times. V and J are TRBV6-5 and TRBJ1-1; a weak D match, TRBD1 (6 bases). Trimming took off 4 bases at V and 7 bases at J, with 19 bases between the two ends. This CDR3 comprises 15 residues. Germline V gives CDR1 MNHEY, CDR2 SVGAGI. The DNA of the CDR3 is TGTGCCAGCAGTTCCCCTCGGGGGCTATTTGTTGAAGCTTTCTTT. Translation: CASSSPRGLFVEAFF.

The chain uses TRBV9 and TRBJ2-1; D unclear. Germline values: CDR1 SGDLS, CDR2 YYNGEE. Trimming left V 7 bases short and J 5 bases short, with 7 bases between. The CDR3 extends over 11 amino acids. The DNA of the CDR3 is TGTGCCAGCGGAATCAACAATGAGCAGTTCTTC. This encodes CASGINNEQFF. The full variable domain, with the rest looked up from reference TRBV9 and TRBJ2-1, is DSGVTQTPKHLITATGQRVTLRCSPRSGDLSVYWYQQSLDQGLQFLIQYYNGEERAKGNILERFSAQQFPDLHSELNLSSLELGDSALYFCASGINNEQFFGPGTRLTVL.

The CDR3 nucleotides read TGCGCCAGCACCCGGACAGGTACCACTGAAGCTTTCTTT. Protein: CASTRTGTTEAFF. The chain has TRBV5-1 and TRBJ1-1; TRBD1 matches 7 bases. The germline gives CDR1 SGHRS, CDR2 YFSETQ. With V trimmed by 6 bases and J by 4 bases, 6 bases remained unmatched. CDR3 size: 13 residues.

V and J are TRBV19 and TRBJ2-3; the D call may be TRBD1 or TRBD2 (6 bases each). The CDR3 totals 13 residues. From germline, CDR1 is LNHDA and CDR2 SQIVND (reference sequence). Trimming cost V 10 bases and J 9 bases, with 20 bases left between them. CDR3 residues: CAKRGPSVRTQYF. The CDR3 nucleotides are TGTGCCAAACGGGGGCCCTCAGTTCGAACGCAGTATTTT.

V usage is TRBV5-1 and J usage is TRBJ1-1; TRBD1 matches 7 bases. From germline, CDR1 is SGHRS and CDR2 YFSETQ. V lost 4 bases to trimming and J lost 6 bases; unmatched junction nucleotides: 12. The CDR3 spans 15 residues. Here the CDR3 DNA reads TGCGCCAGCAGCGAACCGGGACAGAGAACTCCTGAAGCTTTCTTT. It yields the protein CASSEPGQRTPEAFF.

This clonotype was picked up a small number of times. The rearrangement links TRBV7-6 to TRBJ2-1, with 7 nucleotides matching TRBD2. The CDR3 extends over 16 amino acids. V shed 3 bases, J shed 3 bases, and the junction held 8 bases outside the gene matches. CDR1 SGHVS and CDR2 FNYEAQ come from the germline V gene. The CDR3 DNA is TGTGCCAGCAGCTTCAATGGGCGGGGGTTCTACAATGAGCAGTTCTTC. Its translation is CASSFNGRGFYNEQFF.

V and J are TRBV6-5 and TRBJ1-1, with D unclear. Germline-derived CDR1 and CDR2 are MNHEY and SVGAGI. Trimming removed 2 bases from V and 11 bases from J, with 12 bases in between. This CDR3 has 12 amino acids. The CDR3 spells CASSYGSSSAFF. In DNA form, the CDR3 reads TGTGCCAGCAGTTACGGGAGCTCTTCGGCTTTCTTT.

This clonotype occurred a few times. V usage is TRBV20-1 and J usage is TRBJ2-7, with D uncertain. CDR1 and CDR2 (germline): DFQATT, SNEGSKA (reference sequence). V was cut by 6 bases and J by 3 bases, with 15 bases left in between. The CDR3 is made up of 13 amino acids. The chain's CDR3 is CSAIRTEFYEQYF. The DNA of the CDR3 is TGCAGTGCCATAAGGACGGAGTTCTACGAGCAGTACTTC.

There are a few counts of this clonotype. V usage is TRBV4-3 and J usage is TRBJ1-3, with a weak D call TRBD1 (5 bases). Germline V lookup: CDR1 LGHNA, CDR2 YSLEER. The CDR3 consists of 15 residues. Trimming removed 0 bases from V and 3 bases from J, with 9 bases in between. CDR3 sequence: CASSQDRAIGNTIYF. In nucleotides, the CDR3 is TGCGCCAGCAGCCAAGACAGGGCCATTGGAAACACCATATATTTT.

This clonotype was found a few times. The chain is built from TRBV7-3 and TRBJ2-2; 12 nucleotides match TRBD2. Trimming removed 5 bases from V and 6 bases from J; junction bases left unmatched: 7. Per the germline V gene, CDR1 is SGHTA and CDR2 is FQGTGA. The CDR3 is made up of 16 amino acids. The CDR3 DNA follows: TGTGCCAGCAGCCTCCAACTAGCGGGGGGCGCCGGGGAGCTGTTTTTT. Translation: CASSLQLAGGAGELFF.

There are many counts of this clonotype. The chain has TRBV9 and TRBJ2-5; D is perhaps TRBD1 (6 bases). Germline V gives CDR1 SGDLS, CDR2 YYNGEE. V gave up 4 bases and J gave up 4 bases, with 11 bases separating them. This CDR3 is 13 amino acids long. The CDR3 loop reads CASSPTGTETQYF. The CDR3 DNA is TGTGCCAGCAGCCCTACAGGGACAGAGACCCAGTACTTC.

The DNA for the CDR3 is TGTGCCAGCAGCCAGCGGCAAGCGGCGTCCACGAATACGCAGTATTTT. Its translation is CASSQRQAASTNTQYF. The chain combines TRBV7-6 with TRBJ2-3; TRBD2 might be the D (5 bases). This CDR3 has 16 residues. Germline V gene lookup returns CDR1 SGHVS and CDR2 FNYEAQ. With 5 bases removed from V and 7 bases from J, the gap between germline ends came to 22 bases.

This clonotype was observed a few times. This chain uses TRBV3-1 with TRBJ2-1; 9 bases are shared with TRBD2. CDR3 length equals 15 residues. Germline CDR1 is LGHDT and CDR2 is YNNKEL (reference sequence). V lost 4 bases to trimming and J lost 0 bases; unmatched junction nucleotides: 1. DNA for the CDR3: TGTGCCAGCAGCCTAGCGGGGGACTCCTACAATGAGCAGTTCTTC. This encodes CASSLAGDSYNEQFF.

The chain has TRBV20-1 and TRBJ2-1; tentatively, D is TRBD2 (5 bases). This CDR3 is built from 12 residues. The germline gives CDR1 DFQATT, CDR2 SNEGSKA (reference sequence). V lost 4 bases to trimming and J lost 6 bases, with 10 bases between them. The CDR3 DNA reads TGCAGTGCTACGAGGGCCTTCAATGAGCAGTTCTTC. Translated, it gives CSATRAFNEQFF.

J is TRBJ2-2 and V is TRBV19; D is tentatively TRBD1 or TRBD2 (5 bases each). CDR1 and CDR2 from the germline V gene are LNHDA and SQIVND (reference sequence). The CDR3 has 12 amino acids. V was trimmed by 9 bases and J by 4 bases, leaving 9 bases between them. The CDR3 DNA reads TGTGCCAGCCCTGGGGGCACCGGGGAGCTGTTTTTT. This sequence encodes CASPGGTGELFF.

V gene TRBV5-1 combines with J gene TRBJ1-1; D gene unclear. V dropped 5 bases and J dropped 1 base, with 9 bases sitting between them. This CDR3 contains 13 residues. CDR1 is SGHRS, CDR2 YFSETQ, per germline. In DNA, the CDR3 is TGCGCCAGCAGATTCGATGGGAACACTGAAGCTTTCTTT. Translation: CASRFDGNTEAFF.

In this sample, this clonotype turned up a few times. The chain carries TRBV7-9 and TRBJ1-1; 7 bases line up with TRBD1. Looked up from germline, CDR1 is SEHNR and CDR2 is FQNEAQ (reference sequence). The CDR3 length is 15 residues. The V segment lost 4 bases and the J segment 2 bases; nucleotides outside the gene matches: 7. The CDR3 spells CASSSQGGGNTEAFF. CDR3 nucleotides: TGTGCCAGCAGCTCCCAGGGAGGGGGCAACACTGAAGCTTTCTTT. Based on the CDR3 plus reference TRBV7-9 and TRBJ1-1, the full variable domain is DTGVSQNPRHKITKRGQNVTFRCDPISEHNRLYWYRQTLGQGPEFLTYFQNEAQLEKSRLLSDRFSAERPKGSFSTLEIQRTEQGDSAMYLCASSSQGGGNTEAFFGQGTRLTVV.

This clonotype occurred many times. The chain combines TRBV7-2 with TRBJ2-7, with a possible D match to TRBD1 (6 bases). Deletions cut 0 bases from V and 2 bases from J, with 8 bases between. CDR3 length: 14 amino acids. Germline lookup yields CDR1 SGHTA and CDR2 FQGNSA. The CDR3 sequence: CASSLAAGAYEQYV. CDR3 nucleotide sequence: TGTGCCAGCAGCTTAGCGGCAGGGGCCTACGAGCAGTACGTC.

This clonotype was seen a handful of times. The chain carries TRBV9 and TRBJ2-3, with 12 bases that match TRBD2. The CDR3 length is 17 residues. V was pared by 3 bases and J by 3 bases, with 8 bases of the junction left unmatched. Germline assignment: CDR1 SGDLS and CDR2 YYNGEE. The DNA of the CDR3 is TGTGCCAGCAGCGCCGGACTAGCGGGATCCGGGACAGATACGCAGTATTTT. Translated, it gives CASSAGLAGSGTDTQYF.

The chain uses TRBV28 and TRBJ2-7; D possibly uses TRBD1 or TRBD2 (6 bases each). The V end lost 6 bases, the J end lost 4 bases, and 25 bases lay between the germline ends. The CDR3 consists of 17 residues. Germline CDR1 MDHEN, CDR2 SYDVKM. CDR3: CASSKVGGPDVRYEQYV. In nucleotides, the CDR3 is TGTGCCAGCAGCAAGGTTGGGGGGCCGGACGTGAGGTACGAGCAGTACGTC.

The chain employs TRBV20-1 and TRBJ1-2; D remains ambiguous. V lost 5 bases to trimming and J lost 4 bases, with 11 bases between them. The germline V gene encodes CDR1 DFQATT and CDR2 SNEGSKA (reference sequence). The CDR3 spans 12 residues. This CDR3 reads CSARPGSYGYTF. In DNA form, the CDR3 reads TGCAGTGCTCGACCGGGTAGCTATGGCTACACCTTC.

The chain recombines TRBV7-2 with TRBJ1-2; D unresolved. Germline-derived CDR1 and CDR2 are SGHTA and FQGNSA. Trimming stripped 4 bases from V and 9 bases from J, with 12 bases between. The length of the CDR3 is 12 residues. The CDR3 region is CASSSLARSYTF. Written as DNA, the CDR3 is TGTGCCAGCAGCTCCTTGGCTAGAAGCTACACCTTC. The full variable domain, in which reference TRBV7-2 and TRBJ1-2 provide the parts outside the CDR3, is GAGVSQSPSNKVTEKGKDVELRCDPISGHTALYWYRQSLGQGLEFLIYFQGNSAPDKSGLPSDRFSAERTGGSVSTLTIQRTQQEDSAVYLCASSSLARSYTFGSGTRLTVV.

In its sample, this clonotype was seen many times. V is TRBV20-1 and J is TRBJ2-7; D unresolved. V lost 3 bases, J lost 5 bases, and 17 bases lay in between. CDR1 and CDR2 (germline): DFQATT, SNEGSKA (reference sequence). This CDR3 contains 14 residues. CDR3 protein: CSARWYVTKDEQYF. DNA of the CDR3: TGCAGTGCTAGGTGGTATGTAACTAAGGACGAGCAGTACTTC.

This clonotype was observed at least ten times. V usage is TRBV7-8 and J usage is TRBJ1-2, with a possible D match to TRBD1 (5 bases). Germline-derived CDR1 and CDR2 are SGHVS and FQNEAQ. The CDR3 is 14 residues long. V was cut by 0 bases and J by 8 bases, with 13 bases left in between. In DNA form, the CDR3 reads TGTGCCAGCAGCTTAGCGGTGCAGGGAGGAGGCTACACCTTC. Amino acid sequence: CASSLAVQGGGYTF.